This T cell receptor beta chain is from a study of blood T cell repertoires in COVID-19. Study as a whole: Samples came from the United States, Italy and Spain, spanning acute and convalescent COVID-19. PBMCs, B-cell-depleted T cells, or T cells were the source of the cDNA or gDNA that made up the material.

Authors' processing steps: The authors estimated nucleated cell counts from reference gene primer amplification. Clones were read by immunoSEQ multiplex PCR, and TCRdb kept only the in-frame ones, dropping some. V and J calls plus clone size are reproduced from that table; the DNA served to infer D and trimming. The table records under 300,000 clones, around 86% of them present only once. This clone was detected only a few times. The CDR3 sequence is 15 residues long. Per the germline V gene, CDR1 is MNHEY and CDR2 is SMNVEV (reference sequence). V was clipped by 5 bases and J by 0 bases, with 11 bases between them.

The clonotype comes from a human donor in a cohort sampled during active COVID-19. This rearrangement joins TRBV27 to TRBJ1-5; TRBD1 might be the D (5 bases). The sequencing sample was made of peripheral blood. DNA for the CDR3: TGTGCCAGCAGTCTCCAGGGATATAGCAATCAGCCCCAGCATTTT. It yields the protein CASSLQGYSNQPQHF.